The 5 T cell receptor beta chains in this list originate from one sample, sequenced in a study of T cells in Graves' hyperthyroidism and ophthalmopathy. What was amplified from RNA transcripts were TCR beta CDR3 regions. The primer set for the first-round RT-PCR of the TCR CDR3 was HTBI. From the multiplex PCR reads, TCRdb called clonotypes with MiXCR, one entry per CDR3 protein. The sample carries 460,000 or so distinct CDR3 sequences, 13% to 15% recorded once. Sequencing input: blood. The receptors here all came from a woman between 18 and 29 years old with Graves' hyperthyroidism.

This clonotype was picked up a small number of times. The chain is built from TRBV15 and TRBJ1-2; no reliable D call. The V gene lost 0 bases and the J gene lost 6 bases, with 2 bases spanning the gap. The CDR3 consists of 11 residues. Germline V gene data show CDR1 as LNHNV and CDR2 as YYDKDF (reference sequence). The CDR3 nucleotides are TGTGCCACCAGCAGAGATAATGGCTACACCTTC. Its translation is CATSRDNGYTF.

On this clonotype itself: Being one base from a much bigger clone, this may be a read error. CDR3 bases: TGTGCCAGCTCACCAAAGAGGGGCGAAAGCACAGATACGCAGCATTTT. It codes for CASSPKRGESTDTQHF. The chain carries TRBV18 and TRBJ2-3; TRBD1 might be the D (5 bases). The J call could be wrong; TRBJ1-5 is a better fit for the DNA end. CDR1 and CDR2 from the germline V gene are KGHSH and LQKENI. The CDR3 is 16 amino acids.

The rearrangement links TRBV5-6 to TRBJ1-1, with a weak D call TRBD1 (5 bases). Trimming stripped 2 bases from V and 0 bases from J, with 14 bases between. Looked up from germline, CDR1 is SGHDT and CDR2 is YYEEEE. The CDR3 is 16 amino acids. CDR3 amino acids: CASSLRDRWVNTEAFF. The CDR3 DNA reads TGTGCCAGCAGCTTAAGGGACCGCTGGGTGAACACTGAAGCTTTCTTT.

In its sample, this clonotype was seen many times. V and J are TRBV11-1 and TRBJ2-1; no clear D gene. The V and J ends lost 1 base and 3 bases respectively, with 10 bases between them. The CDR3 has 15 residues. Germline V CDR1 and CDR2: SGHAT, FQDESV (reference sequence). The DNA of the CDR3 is TGTGCCAGCAGCTTAGAGGTGGTGGGCTACAATGAGCAGTTCTTC. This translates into CASSLEVVGYNEQFF.

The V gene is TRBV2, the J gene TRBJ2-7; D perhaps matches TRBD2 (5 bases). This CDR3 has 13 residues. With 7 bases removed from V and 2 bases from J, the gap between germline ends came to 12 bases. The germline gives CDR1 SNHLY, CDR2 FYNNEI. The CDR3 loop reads CASIVSATYEQYF. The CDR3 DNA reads TGTGCCAGCATAGTTAGCGCAACCTACGAGCAGTACTTC.